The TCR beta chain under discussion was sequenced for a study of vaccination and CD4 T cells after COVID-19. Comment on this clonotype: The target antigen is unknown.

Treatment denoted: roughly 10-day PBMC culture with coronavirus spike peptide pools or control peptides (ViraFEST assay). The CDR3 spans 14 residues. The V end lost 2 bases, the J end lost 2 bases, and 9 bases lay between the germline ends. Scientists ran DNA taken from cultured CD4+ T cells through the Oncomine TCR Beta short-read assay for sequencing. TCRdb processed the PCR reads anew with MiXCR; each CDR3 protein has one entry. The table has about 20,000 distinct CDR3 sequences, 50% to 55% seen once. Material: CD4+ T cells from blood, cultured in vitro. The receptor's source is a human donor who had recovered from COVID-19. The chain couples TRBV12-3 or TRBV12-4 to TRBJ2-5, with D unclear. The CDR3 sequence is CASSLLAIQETQYF. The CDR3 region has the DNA TGTGCCAGCAGTTTATTGGCAATTCAAGAGACCCAGTACTTC.